Sequencing of this T cell receptor beta chain was carried out in a study of T cells in narcolepsy. Using immunoSEQ multiplex PCR, the repertoire was profiled, and TCRdb retains in-frame clones only, with some absent. The sample lists tens of thousands of clones, approximately 85% occurring once. CDR3 length: 15 amino acids. CDR1 and CDR2 from the germline V gene are SGHTA and FQGTGA. The germline V and J ends were trimmed by 2 bases and 4 bases, with 14 bases remaining between them. The sequenced sample was CD45RA- memory CD4+ T cells from PBMCs. This clonotype was sampled from a human donor with narcolepsy. The rearrangement joins TRBV7-3 to TRBJ2-5; perhaps D is TRBD1 or TRBD2 (5 bases each). The CDR3 DNA sequence: TGTGCCAGCAGCTTAGGGTCTCCGAGGGGAGAGACCCAGTACTTC. This encodes CASSLGSPRGETQYF.